One sample yielded the 8 T cell receptor beta chains listed below, sequenced in a study of identical twins. TCRdb redid the calling of the 5' RACE reads with MiXCR, one entry per CDR3 protein. The data contain hundreds of thousands of distinct CDR3 sequences, 9% to 15% of them singletons. These data were also reused for a study on yellow fever vaccine responses in identical twins.

Sequencing was performed on PBMCs. Source of these receptors: a woman younger than 35 in good health.

The sample holds a few counts of this clonotype. V is TRBV4-2 and J is TRBJ2-5; 12 positions agree with TRBD2. The germline gives CDR1 LGHNA, CDR2 YNFKEQ. V was clipped by 2 bases and J by 5 bases; unmatched bases: 9. The CDR3 contains 17 residues. Here the CDR3 reads CASSQRTSGAKEETQYF. The CDR3 region has the DNA TGTGCCAGCAGCCAACGGACTAGCGGGGCCAAGGAGGAGACCCAGTACTTC.

The chain has TRBV6-5 and TRBJ2-7; TRBD1 matches 8 bases. The V and J ends lost 7 bases and 0 bases, in that order; junction bases with no gene match: 8. The CDR3 sequence is 15 residues long. Germline V CDR1 and CDR2: MNHEY, SVGAGI. The CDR3 nucleotides are TGTGCCAGCATTATACCGGGACAGGCCTCCTACGAGCAGTACTTC. Translating it yields CASIIPGQASYEQYF.

This clonotype turned up a few times. This chain uses TRBV6-5 with TRBJ2-5; a possible D gene is TRBD2 (6 bases). CDR1 and CDR2 from the germline V gene are MNHEY and SVGAGI. This CDR3 has 15 amino acids. Between the trimmed V and J ends, which lost 2 bases and 4 bases, there was a span of 14 bases. CDR3 loop: CASSYEGLPGETQYF. For the CDR3, the DNA is TGTGCCAGCAGTTACGAGGGACTCCCCGGAGAGACCCAGTACTTC.

This chain joins TRBV3-1 and TRBJ2-1; 12 bases line up with TRBD1. The V and J ends lost 1 base and 5 bases, in that order; junction bases with no gene match: 3. From germline, CDR1 is LGHDT and CDR2 YNNKEL (reference sequence). The CDR3 is 16 residues long. CDR3 amino acids: CASSQGGQGAHNEQFF. CDR3 nucleotides: TGTGCCAGCAGCCAAGGGGGACAGGGGGCTCACAATGAGCAGTTCTTC.

The genes are TRBV10-2 and TRBJ2-5; 15 bases are shared with TRBD2. The germline gives CDR1 WSHSY, CDR2 SAAADI. This CDR3 comprises 18 residues. Losses at the gene ends were 3 bases for V and 2 bases for J; bases not matched to a gene: 7. CDR3 protein: CASSDPGLAGGGQETQYF. Written as DNA, the CDR3 is TGCGCCAGCAGTGACCCGGGACTAGCGGGGGGCGGTCAAGAGACCCAGTACTTC.

The chain is built from TRBV12-3 or TRBV12-4 and TRBJ1-2, with 8 bases fitting TRBD1. This CDR3 has 14 residues. J gave up 7 bases and V 3 bases, and 7 bases lay outside the gene matches. This CDR3 reads CASSLSGGEGGYTF. CDR3 bases: TGTGCCAGCAGTTTGTCAGGGGGCGAGGGTGGCTACACCTTC.

This clonotype showed up just a few times. The chain recombines TRBV2 with TRBJ2-3, with D unclear. Germline V gives CDR1 SNHLY, CDR2 FYNNEI. The length of the CDR3 is 15 residues. V was cut by 7 bases and J by 0 bases, with 14 bases left in between. CDR3 DNA sequence: TGTGCCAGCACCCCATCCCCATTGAGCACAGATACGCAGTATTTT. It is translated as CASTPSPLSTDTQYF.

The V gene is TRBV27, the J gene TRBJ2-7; 7 positions agree with TRBD2. The CDR3 length is 14 residues. Germline V gene sequence: CDR1 MNHEY, CDR2 SMNVEV (reference sequence). V lost 5 bases, J lost 4 bases, and 8 bases stayed unmatched. CDR3 in amino acids: CASSPLAVLYEQYF. CDR3 nucleotides: TGTGCCAGCAGTCCCCTAGCGGTCTTGTACGAGCAGTACTTC.